This T cell receptor beta chain emerged from a study of long-term antiretroviral therapy in people with HIV. A v3.0 immunoSEQ assay was performed at survey level. Method: immunoSEQ multiplex PCR; TCRdb's copy keeps in-frame clones and lacks some. The profile covers roughly 25,000 clones, with over 70% appearing a single time and about 5.1% taken by the ten largest. Germline V lookup: CDR1 SGHAT, CDR2 FQNNGV. The V and J ends lost 7 bases and 3 bases respectively, with 16 bases between them. This CDR3 is built from 16 residues. The receptor was derived from a woman aged 30 to 39 with HIV. The chain uses TRBV11-2 and TRBJ1-6, with D perhaps matching TRBD1 (6 bases). Specimen: unsorted PBMCs, collected 1.1 years before starting antiretroviral therapy. The CDR3 is CASTQQGNLYNSPLHF. CDR3 DNA sequence: TGTGCCAGCACCCAACAGGGAAACCTCTATAATTCACCCCTCCACTTT.